These T cell receptor beta chains were read from a single sample in a study of cytomegalovirus exposure and HLA in healthy donors. TCRdb's table, derived via immunoSEQ multiplex PCR, lists solely in-frame clones and lacks some. The sample comprises tens of thousands of clones, 60% to 70% of which are singletons, and approximately 7.6% rests with the top ten. Sequences were obtained from PBMCs. Receptors originate from a man in his forties or fifties in good health and CMV-seropositive. Both conserved end residues are part of each CDR3. A D gene is named only where the DNA matches it firmly. The size of a clone is reported for some rows only, either as once, few or many, or as a class for expanded clones.

J gene: TRBJ1-1; clone size: few; D gene: .; V gene: TRBV28; CDR3 DNA: TGTGCCAGCATGACAGGAGTGAACACTGAAGCTTTCTTT; CDR3 protein: CASMTGVNTEAFF
J gene: TRBJ1-4; clone size: .; D gene: TRBD1; V gene: TRBV13; CDR3 DNA: TGTGCCAGCAGCCAATGGACAGGGGGCGGGGATGAAAAACTGTTTTTT; CDR3 protein: CASSQWTGGGDEKLFF
J gene: TRBJ1-2; clone size: .; D gene: .; V gene: TRBV5-6; CDR3 DNA: TGTGCCAGCAGCTTTTGGACATCCCATGGCTACACCTTC; CDR3 protein: CASSFWTSHGYTF
J gene: TRBJ2-3; clone size: few; D gene: .; V gene: TRBV7-6; CDR3 DNA: TGTGCCAGCAGCTTAAAGGAGCACGGGGATACGCAGTATTTT; CDR3 protein: CASSLKEHGDTQYF
J gene: TRBJ2-7; clone size: .; D gene: TRBD2; V gene: TRBV7-2; CDR3 DNA: TGTGCCAGCAGCTTAGCGGCGGGAGGCATAATCTACGAGCAGTACTTC; CDR3 protein: CASSLAAGGIIYEQYF
J gene: TRBJ1-4; clone size: .; D gene: .; V gene: TRBV5-4; CDR3 DNA: TGTGCCAGCAGCTTACAGGGAGCTAATGAAAAACTGTTTTTT; CDR3 protein: CASSLQGANEKLFF
J gene: TRBJ2-2; clone size: .; D gene: TRBD1; V gene: TRBV5-1; CDR3 DNA: TGCGCCAGCAACCCGTGGACAGGGAACACCGGGGAGCTGTTTTTT; CDR3 protein: CASNPWTGNTGELFF
J gene: TRBJ1-6; clone size: .; D gene: .; V gene: TRBV14; CDR3 DNA: TGTGCCAGCAGCCAAGCTCCAGGGCTTAATTCACCCCTCCACTTT; CDR3 protein: CASSQAPGLNSPLHF
J gene: TRBJ2-7; clone size: .; D gene: .; V gene: TRBV7-2; CDR3 DNA: TGTGCCAGCAGCTTAGTGGCCCAAACCTACGAGCAGTACTTC; CDR3 protein: CASSLVAQTYEQYF
J gene: TRBJ1-5; clone size: few; D gene: TRBD1; V gene: TRBV5-5; CDR3 DNA: TGTGCCAGCAGCCCGGGACAGGGCGAAAGCAATCAGCCCCAGCATTTT; CDR3 protein: CASSPGQGESNQPQHF
J gene: TRBJ1-4; clone size: once; D gene: .; V gene: TRBV9; CDR3 DNA: TGTGCCAGCAGCGCTTCAGGGGTCGGTTATGAAAAACTGTTTTTT; CDR3 protein: CASSASGVGYEKLFF
J gene: TRBJ1-1; clone size: few; D gene: .; V gene: TRBV6-5; CDR3 DNA: TGTGCCAGCAGTTACTCGATGGGAGGGGACACTGAAGCTTTCTTT; CDR3 protein: CASSYSMGGDTEAFF
J gene: TRBJ2-7; clone size: .; D gene: TRBD1; V gene: TRBV14; CDR3 DNA: TGTGCCAGCAGCCAATCGGGGACAGTATACGAGCAGTACTTC; CDR3 protein: CASSQSGTVYEQYF
J gene: TRBJ2-7; clone size: .; D gene: TRBD1; V gene: TRBV5-4; CDR3 DNA: TGTGCCAGCAGCACCACAGGGGCCACCTACGAGCAGTACTTC; CDR3 protein: CASSTTGATYEQYF
J gene: TRBJ2-7; clone size: .; D gene: .; V gene: TRBV20-1; CDR3 DNA: TGCAGTGCTATACAAGTCTACGAGCAGTACTTC; CDR3 protein: CSAIQVYEQYF
J gene: TRBJ2-1; clone size: .; D gene: .; V gene: TRBV4-3; CDR3 DNA: TGCGCCAGCAGCCCGGGACTCTACAATGAGCAGTTCTTC; CDR3 protein: CASSPGLYNEQFF
J gene: TRBJ1-2; clone size: .; D gene: .; V gene: TRBV5-6; CDR3 DNA: TGTGCCAGCAGCTTAAGCACACACAGCTATGGCTACACCTTC; CDR3 protein: CASSLSTHSYGYTF
J gene: TRBJ1-1; clone size: .; D gene: TRBD1; V gene: TRBV29-1; CDR3 DNA: TGCAGTGTGGGACAGGGTGGGACTGAAGCTTTCTTT; CDR3 protein: CSVGQGGTEAFF
J gene: TRBJ1-1; clone size: .; D gene: .; V gene: TRBV19; CDR3 DNA: TGTGCCAGTAGTGCCTCGGGGGGCACTGAAGCTTTCTTT; CDR3 protein: CASSASGGTEAFF
J gene: TRBJ1-6; clone size: .; D gene: .; V gene: TRBV2; CDR3 DNA: TGTGCCAGCAGTGTTGGCGGGGGGACACCCCTCCACTTT; CDR3 protein: CASSVGGGTPLHF
J gene: TRBJ2-7; clone size: .; D gene: .; V gene: TRBV5-1; CDR3 DNA: TGCGCCAGCTCTGATCAGGGCTACGAGCAGTACTTC; CDR3 protein: CASSDQGYEQYF
J gene: TRBJ2-2; clone size: .; D gene: TRBD1; V gene: TRBV5-4; CDR3 DNA: TGTGCCAGCAGCTTCCGGACAGGAAACACCGGGGAGCTGTTTTTT; CDR3 protein: CASSFRTGNTGELFF
J gene: TRBJ2-7; clone size: few; D gene: .; V gene: TRBV6-5; CDR3 DNA: TGTGCCAGCAGCCGGGCAGGGTATTTAGGCGAGCAGTACTTC; CDR3 protein: CASSRAGYLGEQYF
J gene: TRBJ2-6; clone size: few; D gene: TRBD1; V gene: TRBV10-3; CDR3 DNA: TGTGCCATCAGTGGAAGGGACAGGATGAACTCTGGGGCCAACGTCCTGACTTTC; CDR3 protein: CAISGRDRMNSGANVLTF
J gene: TRBJ2-2; clone size: .; D gene: .; V gene: TRBV5-4; CDR3 DNA: TGTGCCAGCAGCAATGGGGGCAGCACCGGGGAGCTGTTTTTT; CDR3 protein: CASSNGGSTGELFF
J gene: TRBJ1-1; clone size: .; D gene: .; V gene: TRBV4-3; CDR3 DNA: TGCGCCAGCAGCCCCTCGGGGGGACACGGAGCTTTCTTT; CDR3 protein: CASSPSGGHGAFF
J gene: TRBJ1-2; clone size: few; D gene: TRBD1; V gene: TRBV6-5; CDR3 DNA: TGTGCCAGCAGTTACAGACAGGGCACCTATGGCTACACCTTC; CDR3 protein: CASSYRQGTYGYTF
J gene: TRBJ2-7; clone size: .; D gene: .; V gene: TRBV7-6; CDR3 DNA: TGTGCCAGCAGCTTAGCGTCTAGCGCTTCCTACGAGCAGTACTTC; CDR3 protein: CASSLASSASYEQYF
J gene: TRBJ2-2; clone size: .; D gene: .; V gene: TRBV19; CDR3 DNA: TGTGCCAGTAGGCTCAGGGGCAACACCGGGGAGCTGTTTTTT; CDR3 protein: CASRLRGNTGELFF
J gene: TRBJ1-5; clone size: few; D gene: .; V gene: TRBV6-5; CDR3 DNA: TGTGCCTCTTCTGGAGGGGATAGCAATCAGCCCCAGCATTTT; CDR3 protein: CASSGGDSNQPQHF
J gene: TRBJ1-2; clone size: .; D gene: .; V gene: TRBV6-5; CDR3 DNA: TGTGCCAGCAGTCCCCAGGGACTCTTAAGCGGCTACACCTTC; CDR3 protein: CASSPQGLLSGYTF
J gene: TRBJ1-2; clone size: .; D gene: TRBD1; V gene: TRBV6-6; CDR3 DNA: TGTGCCAGCAGCCGACAGGGACAGGATGGCTACACCTTC; CDR3 protein: CASSRQGQDGYTF
J gene: TRBJ2-2; clone size: .; D gene: .; V gene: TRBV29-1; CDR3 DNA: TGCAGCGTTGTTGTGGGGGCCGGATCGAACACCGGGGAGCTGTTTTTT; CDR3 protein: CSVVVGAGSNTGELFF
J gene: TRBJ2-2; clone size: .; D gene: TRBD1; V gene: TRBV2; CDR3 DNA: TGTGCCAGCAGTGCACAGGGGAAAACCGGGGAGCTGTTTTTT; CDR3 protein: CASSAQGKTGELFF
J gene: TRBJ2-1; clone size: .; D gene: TRBD2; V gene: TRBV9; CDR3 DNA: TGTGCCAGCAGCGTTTCAAGCGGGAGGGAGGGTGAGCAGTTCTTC; CDR3 protein: CASSVSSGREGEQFF
J gene: TRBJ2-1; clone size: few; D gene: TRBD2; V gene: TRBV27; CDR3 DNA: TGTGCCAGCAGCCGAAACTCAGCGGGGGGCTATGAGCAGTTCTTC; CDR3 protein: CASSRNSAGGYEQFF
J gene: TRBJ1-2; clone size: .; D gene: TRBD1; V gene: TRBV5-4; CDR3 DNA: TGTGCCAGCAGCTCCGCCAGGGACAGGGGACAAGGCTACACCTTC; CDR3 protein: CASSSARDRGQGYTF
J gene: TRBJ2-3; clone size: .; D gene: .; V gene: TRBV5-4; CDR3 DNA: TGTGCCAGCAGCTTGCCAGTATCCACAGATACGCAGTATTTT; CDR3 protein: CASSLPVSTDTQYF
J gene: TRBJ2-2; clone size: few; D gene: TRBD2; V gene: TRBV28; CDR3 DNA: TGTGCCAGCAGTTCTGTAGGGACTAGCGTCACCGGGGAGCTGTTTTTT; CDR3 protein: CASSSVGTSVTGELFF
J gene: TRBJ1-1; clone size: .; D gene: .; V gene: TRBV2; CDR3 DNA: TGTGCCAGCGACGAGGCCTCGCTGGGTGAAGCTTTCTTT; CDR3 protein: CASDEASLGEAFF
J gene: TRBJ2-2; clone size: .; D gene: .; V gene: TRBV27; CDR3 DNA: TGTGCCAGCAGTTCGAACAGGGTAGCCGGGGAGCTGTTTTTT; CDR3 protein: CASSSNRVAGELFF
J gene: TRBJ1-3; clone size: .; D gene: .; V gene: TRBV2; CDR3 DNA: TGTGCCAGCAGAGGACAGTCCTCTGGAAACACCATATATTTT; CDR3 protein: CASRGQSSGNTIYF
J gene: TRBJ2-5; clone size: .; D gene: TRBD1; V gene: TRBV6-1; CDR3 DNA: TGTGCCAGCAGACAGGGGAGCTTCCAAGAGACCCAGTACTTC; CDR3 protein: CASRQGSFQETQYF
J gene: TRBJ1-5; clone size: .; D gene: TRBD1; V gene: TRBV2; CDR3 DNA: TGTGCCAGCAGTTATAGGACAGGGCAACACGGTCAGCCCCAGCATTTT; CDR3 protein: CASSYRTGQHGQPQHF
J gene: TRBJ2-6; clone size: .; D gene: TRBD1; V gene: TRBV7-2; CDR3 DNA: TGTGCCACCCACCCCGGACAGGGCTCTGGGGCCAACGTCCTGACTTTC; CDR3 protein: CATHPGQGSGANVLTF
J gene: TRBJ1-1; clone size: .; D gene: .; V gene: TRBV28; CDR3 DNA: TGTGCCAGCAGTTTAAGGAACAGGAACACTGAAGCTTTCTTT; CDR3 protein: CASSLRNRNTEAFF
J gene: TRBJ1-1; clone size: once; D gene: .; V gene: TRBV7-2; CDR3 DNA: TGTGCCAGCAGCCCTAGATGGGGGCAGGCGAACACTGAAGCTTTCTTT; CDR3 protein: CASSPRWGQANTEAFF
J gene: TRBJ1-2; clone size: .; D gene: .; V gene: TRBV7-2; CDR3 DNA: TGTGCCAGCAGCTTAGACAATAACTATGGCTACACCTTC; CDR3 protein: CASSLDNNYGYTF
J gene: TRBJ2-5; clone size: .; D gene: TRBD1; V gene: TRBV4-1; CDR3 DNA: TGCGCCAGCAGCGACGGGGACAGGGTCTCAGCGGAGACCCAGTACTTC; CDR3 protein: CASSDGDRVSAETQYF
J gene: TRBJ2-1; clone size: few; D gene: .; V gene: TRBV7-7; CDR3 DNA: TGTGCTAGCAGCCCCAGAGAGGCGAATGAGCAGTTCTTC; CDR3 protein: CASSPREANEQFF
J gene: TRBJ1-1; clone size: .; D gene: TRBD1; V gene: TRBV4-1; CDR3 DNA: TGCGCCAGCAGCCAAGAGTCAGGGGGCAGGAGCACTGAAGCTTTCTTT; CDR3 protein: CASSQESGGRSTEAFF
J gene: TRBJ1-1; clone size: many; D gene: .; V gene: TRBV10-3; CDR3 DNA: TGTGCCATCAGTGAGTCTAAGAACAGTAACACTGAAGCTTTCTTT; CDR3 protein: CAISESKNSNTEAFF
J gene: TRBJ2-7; clone size: .; D gene: TRBD1; V gene: TRBV6-5; CDR3 DNA: TGTGCCAGCAGTTATTCCGGGACAGGGTCCTACGAGCAGTACTTC; CDR3 protein: CASSYSGTGSYEQYF